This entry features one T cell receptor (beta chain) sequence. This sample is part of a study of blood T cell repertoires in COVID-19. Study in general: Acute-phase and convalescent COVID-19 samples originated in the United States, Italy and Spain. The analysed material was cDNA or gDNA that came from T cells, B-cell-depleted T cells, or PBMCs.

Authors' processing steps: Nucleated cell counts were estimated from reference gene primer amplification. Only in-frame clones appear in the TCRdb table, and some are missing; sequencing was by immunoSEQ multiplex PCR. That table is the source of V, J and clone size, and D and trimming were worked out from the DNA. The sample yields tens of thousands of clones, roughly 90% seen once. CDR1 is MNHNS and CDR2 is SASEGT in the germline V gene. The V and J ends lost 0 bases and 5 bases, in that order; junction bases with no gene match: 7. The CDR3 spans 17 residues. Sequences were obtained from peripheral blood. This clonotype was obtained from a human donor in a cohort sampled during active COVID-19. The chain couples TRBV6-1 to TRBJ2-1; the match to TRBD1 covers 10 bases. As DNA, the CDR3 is TGTGCCAGCAGTGAAGCGGAGGGGGACAGGGGCCACAATGAGCAGTTCTTC. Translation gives CASSEAEGDRGHNEQFF.